The sequence of this T cell receptor (beta chain) was determined in a study of CD8 T cells in Susac syndrome. Concerning this clonotype itself: Its antigen is undetermined.

Patients with Susac syndrome fulfilled recently defined diagnostic criteria for definite or probable disease. In contrast to the negatively isolated CD8+ and CD4+ T cells, TEMRA cells were FACS-enriched. Notes on the study in general: In total CD8+ repertoires, about 17 Susac-specific public clones were detected, and CD8+ TEMRA repertoires contained five.

It was with random hexamers that about 0.45 to 1 ug RNA was reverse transcribed. TCRdb redid the calling of the immunoSEQ multiplex PCR reads with MiXCR, one entry per CDR3 protein. The sample lists around 130,000 distinct CDR3 sequences; 85% to 95% were seen once. V lost 3 bases to trimming and J lost 4 bases; unmatched junction nucleotides: 6. This CDR3 contains 14 residues. In germline, CDR1 is MGHDK, CDR2 SYGVNS. J is TRBJ2-7 and V is TRBV25-1; 7 nucleotides agree with TRBD2. The sequence was collected from a human donor with Susac syndrome. The sequencing input was CD8+ T cells from PBMCs. The CDR3 reads CASSDRASGYEQYF. The DNA of the CDR3 is TGTGCCAGCAGTGACAGGGCTAGCGGATACGAGCAGTACTTC.